This T cell receptor (beta chain) derives from a study of T cells of healthy individuals. Via MiXCR, TCRdb re-called the 5' RACE reads, giving one row per CDR3 protein. Of roughly 87,000 distinct CDR3 sequences in the sample, under 20% were seen once. The CDR3 consists of 16 residues. From germline, CDR1 is LNHDA and CDR2 SQIVND (reference sequence). With 0 bases removed from V and 7 bases from J, the gap between germline ends came to 16 bases. The TCR was taken from a human donor in good health. The chain uses TRBV19 and TRBJ2-1; D not certain. CDR3 protein: CASSIEDLAVGNEQFF. The CDR3 coding sequence is TGTGCCAGTAGTATAGAGGATCTCGCCGTGGGTAATGAGCAGTTCTTC.